The 14 T cell receptor beta chains reported below all come from one sample, sequenced in a study of T-cell reconstitution after alpha-beta-depleted transplantation in children. Construction of the TCRbeta library involved unique molecular identifiers. TCRdb analysed the PCR reads with MiXCR anew, one entry per CDR3 protein. The sample has about 420,000 distinct CDR3 sequences; roughly 17% are singletons. Here the sequenced sample was PBMCs, mostly from graft donor cells, taken 360 days after TCRalphabeta/CD19-depleted stem cell transplant. These receptors were obtained from a boy under two years old who had a stem cell transplant for Wiskott-Aldrich syndrome, so the T cells may come from the graft donor.

In this sample, this clonotype turned up a few times. This chain uses TRBV5-6 with TRBJ2-1; 10 positions agree with TRBD1. This CDR3 comprises 15 residues. V trimming: 3 bases; J trimming: 0 bases; junction bases outside the gene matches: 0. The V gene's germline CDR1 is SGHDT and CDR2 YYEEEE. CDR3 residues: CASSWTGGSYNEQFF. CDR3 DNA sequence: TGTGCCAGCAGCTGGACAGGGGGCTCCTACAATGAGCAGTTCTTC.

The rearrangement links TRBV7-2 to TRBJ2-6; D possibly corresponds to TRBD1 (5 bases). Germline-derived CDR1 and CDR2 are SGHTA and FQGNSA. V gave up 0 bases and J gave up 0 bases, with 6 bases separating them. CDR3 length: 16 residues. The CDR3 sequence: CASSLATGSGANVLTF. The CDR3 DNA reads as TGTGCCAGCAGCTTAGCTACAGGCTCTGGGGCCAACGTCCTGACTTTC.

This clonotype was seen more than once but under ten times. This rearrangement joins TRBV4-3 to TRBJ1-1, with D perhaps matching TRBD1 (6 bases). The V gene's germline CDR1 is LGHNA and CDR2 YSLEER. The CDR3 covers 15 residues. Trimming left V 0 bases short and J 7 bases short, with 15 bases between. The CDR3 DNA is TGCGCCAGCAGCCAAGATGCGGCACAGGGAGGTGAAGCTTTCTTT. Residues: CASSQDAAQGGEAFF.

This clonotype was counted between two and nine times. J is TRBJ2-5 and V is TRBV27, with TRBD1 matching over 12 bases. CDR1 is MNHEY, CDR2 SMNVEV, per germline (reference sequence). V dropped 4 bases and J dropped 3; count of bases not matched to a gene: 6. CDR3 size: 16 residues. In nucleotides, the CDR3 is TGTGCCAGCAGTTCCAGGGACAGGGGGCTTGAAGAGACCCAGTACTTC. This codes for CASSSRDRGLEETQYF.

This clonotype showed up just a few times. CDR3 protein: CASSLVLERGNEQFF. In DNA, the CDR3 is TGCGCCAGCAGCTTGGTATTAGAGCGGGGCAATGAGCAGTTCTTC. The chain couples TRBV5-1 to TRBJ2-1; the match to TRBD2 covers 7 bases. The CDR3 has 15 amino acids. Losses at the gene ends were 0 bases for V and 6 bases for J; bases not matched to a gene: 6. Germline loops: CDR1 SGHRS, CDR2 YFSETQ.

There are a few counts of this clonotype. V gene TRBV18 combines with J gene TRBJ2-1; TRBD2 aligns across 14 bases. The CDR3 is 17 residues long. Germline assignment: CDR1 KGHSH and CDR2 LQKENI. V lost 5 bases to trimming and J lost 2 bases; unmatched junction nucleotides: 5. CDR3 in amino acids: CASSSRTSGRPYNEQFF. CDR3 in DNA: TGTGCCAGCTCATCCCGGACTAGCGGGAGGCCCTACAATGAGCAGTTCTTC.

In this sample, this clonotype turned up many times. V usage is TRBV5-1 and J usage is TRBJ2-3; 9 bases agree with TRBD1. The V gene end was trimmed by 4 bases and the J gene end by 2 bases; junction bases not matched to a gene: 5. Germline V lookup: CDR1 SGHRS, CDR2 YFSETQ. The CDR3 is 15 residues long. CDR3 bases: TGCGCCAGCAGCCTAAGACAGGGGGACACAGATACGCAGTATTTT. This sequence encodes CASSLRQGDTDTQYF.

This clonotype has just a few counts. The chain has TRBV28 and TRBJ1-2; D not certain. Germline values: CDR1 MDHEN, CDR2 SYDVKM. CDR3 length: 14 residues. V shed 5 bases and J shed 7 bases, with 17 bases lying between them. CDR3 coding DNA: TGTGCCAGCAGTCCCTTTTTAATAAGAAGTGGCTACACCTTC. Translating it yields CASSPFLIRSGYTF.

This clonotype turned up a few times. The chain carries TRBV29-1 and TRBJ2-5; possible D gene TRBD1, 6 bases. The CDR3 has 13 residues. The V and J ends lost 7 bases and 1 base respectively, with 13 bases between them. From germline, CDR1 is SQVTM and CDR2 ANQGSEA. The CDR3 DNA reads TGCAGCGCTGTACAGGGTGCCCAAGAGACCCAGTACTTC. Encoded protein: CSAVQGAQETQYF.

This clonotype came up a few times. This chain links TRBV12-3 or TRBV12-4 with TRBJ2-1; maybe TRBD1 (5 bases). V was pared by 6 bases and J by 1 base, with 19 bases between. The CDR3 totals 17 residues. CDR3 DNA sequence: TGTGCCAGCAGACCGCGCGAGACAGCCCTTTCCTACAATGAGCAGTTCTTC. Protein product: CASRPRETALSYNEQFF.

This chain connects TRBV3-1 to TRBJ1-6, with D uncertain. CDR1 and CDR2 (germline): LGHDT, YNNKEL (reference sequence). Trimming cost V 1 base and J 7 bases, with 2 bases left between them. The CDR3 covers 12 residues. The CDR3 loop is CASSQVNSPLHF. The DNA of the CDR3 is TGTGCCAGCAGCCAAGTAAATTCACCCCTCCACTTT.

The chain has TRBV7-9 and TRBJ2-1; 7 bases map to TRBD1. The length of the CDR3 is 15 residues. The junction had 5 bases not matched to a gene; V was cut back by 3 bases and J by 3 bases. Germline V lookup: CDR1 SEHNR, CDR2 FQNEAQ (reference sequence). Here the CDR3 reads CASSFADRVYNEQFF. The CDR3 DNA is TGTGCCAGCAGCTTCGCCGACAGGGTCTACAATGAGCAGTTCTTC.

The chain is built from TRBV12-3 or TRBV12-4 and TRBJ1-2; tentatively, D is TRBD1 (5 bases). Trimming pared 6 bases from V and 5 bases from J, leaving 19 bases between. CDR3 size: 15 residues. CDR3 nucleotides: TGTGCCAGCAGGGAGCCCGCTGGACAAGGGTATGGCTACACCTTC. It codes for CASREPAGQGYGYTF.

V usage is TRBV15 and J usage is TRBJ1-6, with D perhaps matching TRBD1 (6 bases). The CDR3 is 14 amino acids. Per the germline V gene, CDR1 is LNHNV and CDR2 is YYDKDF (reference sequence). With 3 bases removed from V and 5 bases from J, the gap between germline ends came to 8 bases. This chain's CDR3 is CATSRDRHNSPLHF. Here the CDR3 DNA reads TGTGCCACCAGCAGGGACAGACATAATTCACCCCTCCACTTT.